This is a list of T cell receptor beta chains from one sample in a study of blood T cells in healthy people across ages. TCRdb independently ran MiXCR on the 5' RACE reads; one entry per CDR3 protein. Here the sample spans some 880,000 distinct CDR3 sequences, 35% to 40% being singletons. Input material: blood. The receptors come from a man in his late teens or twenties in good health. The CDR3 runs from the conserved cysteine through the conserved F or W. Each record gives: D gene, V gene, J gene, clone size, CDR3 protein. D genes are given only for firm matches. Where a row states a size, it is once, few, many or the class of an expanded clone; other rows omit it.

D gene: .
V gene: TRBV20-1
J gene: TRBJ1-4
clone size: few
CDR3 protein: CSAGTGTNEKLFF

D gene: TRBD1
V gene: TRBV7-2
J gene: TRBJ1-2
clone size: .
CDR3 protein: CASSPQRSWDRDGYTF

D gene: .
V gene: TRBV20-1
J gene: TRBJ1-6
clone size: few
CDR3 protein: CSARVGGRGKSNSPLHF

D gene: .
V gene: TRBV12-3/TRBV12-4
J gene: TRBJ2-5
clone size: few
CDR3 protein: CASSVQGRGEQYF

D gene: .
V gene: TRBV6-5
J gene: TRBJ2-7
clone size: .
CDR3 protein: CASSYSLTGKEQYF

D gene: TRBD1
V gene: TRBV5-1
J gene: TRBJ1-1
clone size: many
CDR3 protein: CASSPSGQPNTEAFF

D gene: TRBD1
V gene: TRBV20-1
J gene: TRBJ1-1
clone size: .
CDR3 protein: CSARDRTGRNTEAFF

D gene: TRBD1
V gene: TRBV28
J gene: TRBJ2-7
clone size: .
CDR3 protein: CASSPPGTGALEQYF

D gene: .
V gene: TRBV5-1
J gene: TRBJ1-1
clone size: few
CDR3 protein: CASSGGQLAIEAFF

D gene: TRBD2
V gene: TRBV6-6
J gene: TRBJ2-5
clone size: few
CDR3 protein: CASTKLAGVQGTQYF

D gene: .
V gene: TRBV9
J gene: TRBJ1-1
clone size: .
CDR3 protein: CASSVGTENTEAFF

D gene: TRBD2
V gene: TRBV2
J gene: TRBJ2-3
clone size: many
CDR3 protein: CASELAGDADTQYF

D gene: TRBD1
V gene: TRBV12-3/TRBV12-4
J gene: TRBJ2-5
clone size: .
CDR3 protein: CASRLTGQSLGPEQYF

D gene: TRBD1
V gene: TRBV28
J gene: TRBJ1-2
clone size: few
CDR3 protein: CASRTLTGKFGYGYTF

D gene: TRBD1
V gene: TRBV28
J gene: TRBJ1-2
clone size: .
CDR3 protein: CASSLTGPIYGYTF

D gene: TRBD1
V gene: TRBV19
J gene: TRBJ2-7
clone size: .
CDR3 protein: CASSSGQGYDEQYF

D gene: .
V gene: TRBV6-2/TRBV6-3
J gene: TRBJ1-1
clone size: once
CDR3 protein: CASSQPPGTEAFF

D gene: .
V gene: TRBV7-2
J gene: TRBJ1-1
clone size: .
CDR3 protein: CASSLPGNRNHRNTEAFF

D gene: .
V gene: TRBV20-1
J gene: TRBJ2-1
clone size: .
CDR3 protein: CSARIQDHLVGAFNEQFF

D gene: TRBD2
V gene: TRBV4-2
J gene: TRBJ2-5
clone size: .
CDR3 protein: CASSQGSLAGGGQETQYF

D gene: .
V gene: TRBV5-6
J gene: TRBJ2-1
clone size: .
CDR3 protein: CASSDMHNEQFF

D gene: .
V gene: TRBV6-1
J gene: TRBJ1-2
clone size: .
CDR3 protein: CASSAYSGSSNNYGYTF

D gene: TRBD1
V gene: TRBV18
J gene: .
clone size: .
CDR3 protein: CASSPKQGYNEQYF

D gene: TRBD1
V gene: TRBV5-1
J gene: TRBJ1-4
clone size: .
CDR3 protein: CASSPERDRGGYEKLFF

D gene: TRBD1
V gene: TRBV20-1
J gene: TRBJ1-1
clone size: .
CDR3 protein: CSARVPDRGNTEAFF

D gene: .
V gene: TRBV10-3
J gene: TRBJ2-7
clone size: few
CDR3 protein: CAISESGRGGEQYF

D gene: .
V gene: TRBV15
J gene: TRBJ2-7
clone size: many
CDR3 protein: CATSSLRAERGFIEQYF